This TCR beta chain derives from a study of post-analysis software for immune sequencing data. With regard to this clonotype: Antigen specificity is unknown.

V shed 4 bases and J 3 bases; nucleotides not matched to a gene: 7. The CDR3 has 15 residues. Germline V lookup: CDR1 SGHTA, CDR2 FQGTGA. Carried by the TCR beta cDNA libraries were unique molecular identifiers. TCRdb re-called the PCR reads with MiXCR, one entry per CDR3 protein. The sample records roughly 800,000 distinct CDR3 sequences, 46% being singletons. Points from the study as a whole: When patients were compared with controls, 4 or 5 TRBV segments were more frequent, TRBV5-6, TRBV5-1 and TRBV20-1 among them.

Sequencing was done on a sample of blood. The source is a girl aged 5-17 years with multiple sclerosis. The chain uses TRBV7-3 and TRBJ1-1; 8 bases fit TRBD1. The DNA for the CDR3 is TGTGCCAGCAGCTCTGCAGGGGGCAGCTACACTGAAGCTTTCTTT. It specifies CASSSAGGSYTEAFF.